Following are 9 T cell receptor gamma chains from one sample sequenced in a study of human gamma delta and Vdelta1 T cells. TCRdb used CATT to re-call clones from the PCR reads. This sample has thousands of gamma-chain clones, with 4% to 6.5% found just once. Material for sequencing was naive CD27+ Vdelta1 gamma-delta T cells from blood. Every receptor here comes from a human donor in good health.

This clone qualifies as large. The chain joins TRGV2 to TRGJ1 or TRGJ2. The germline gives CDR1 EGSNGY, CDR2 YDSYNSKV. The CDR3 spans 13 residues. V was pared by 5 bases and J by 6 bases, with 10 bases of the junction left unmatched. In DNA, the CDR3 is TGTGCCACCTGGGGCGCCCGGGGTTATAAGAAACTCTTT. Translation gives CATWGARGYKKLF.

This clone was counted a few times. The genes are TRGV2 and TRGJ1 or TRGJ2. Matching the DNA to germline supplied the J gene, which TCRdb does not give. Germline V gene data show CDR1 as EGSNGY and CDR2 as YDSYNSKV. After removal of 0 bases from V and 6 bases from J, the junction contained 8 bases not matched to a gene. This CDR3 is built from 14 residues. For the CDR3, the DNA is TGTGCCACCTGGGACGGGGACAGTCTTTATAAGAAACTCTTT. Translated, it gives CATWDGDSLYKKLF.

This clone is labeled medium-sized. Other nucleotide sequences from this sample produce the same CDR3. The rearrangement uses TRGV3 and TRGJ1 or TRGJ2. Per the germline V gene, CDR1 is VTNTFY and CDR2 is YDVSTARD (reference sequence). V was pared by 0 bases and J by 7 bases, with 3 bases of the junction left unmatched. The CDR3 is 12 residues long. CDR3 DNA sequence: TGTGCCACCTGGGACAGGCGATATAAGAAACTCTTT. Translating it yields CATWDRRYKKLF.

Note on this clone: TCRdb records a much larger clone's protein for this DNA, with a difference at residues 6 and 7 that likely arises from a read error; the protein given is the translation of the DNA. The rearrangement uses TRGV9 and TRGJ1 or TRGJ2. The CDR3 contains 12 residues. V was pared by 2 bases and J by 5 bases, with 3 bases of the junction left unmatched. Germline V lookup: CDR1 GITISATS, CDR2 ISYDGTV (reference sequence). CDR3 bases: TGTGCCTTGTGGGAGGAAAATTATAAGAAACTCTTT. Encoded protein: CALWEENYKKLF.

Sample share makes this clone medium-sized. A much bigger clone sits one base away, suggesting this may be a read error. This specimen includes other DNA sequences encoding the same CDR3. The gene calls are TRGV9 and TRGJ1 or TRGJ2. The CDR3 is made up of 13 amino acids. The V and J ends lost 3 bases and 7 bases, in that order; junction bases with no gene match: 9. Germline lookup yields CDR1 GITISATS and CDR2 ISYDGTV (reference sequence). The CDR3 DNA reads TGTGCCTTGTGGGAGAAGCAGGGGTATAAGAAACTCTTT. It codes for CALWEKQGYKKLF.

This clone is medium-sized (0.01 to 0.1%) in the sample. A read error may explain this, as a much larger clone is one base away. The chain combines TRGV3 with TRGJ1 or TRGJ2. The CDR3 has 12 amino acids. J gave up 10 bases and V 0 bases, and 6 bases lay outside the gene matches. The germline V gene encodes CDR1 VTNTFY and CDR2 YDVSTARD (reference sequence). This chain's CDR3 is CATWDRPGKKLF. The CDR3, as DNA: TGTGCCACCTGGGACAGGCCGGGGAAGAAACTCTTT.

The rearrangement links TRGV3 to TRGJ1 or TRGJ2. V shed 9 bases, J shed 0 bases, and the junction held 5 bases outside the gene matches. The CDR3 has 12 amino acids. The germline V gene has CDR1 VTNTFY and CDR2 YDVSTARD (reference sequence). CDR3 amino acids: CATGLNYYKKLF. In DNA, the CDR3 is TGTGCCACCGGGTTGAATTATTATAAGAAACTCTTT.

With respect to this clone: TCRdb lists the protein of a much larger clone for this DNA, which differs at residue 3, so this is likely a read error; the protein given here is translated from the DNA itself. This rearrangement joins TRGV5P to TRGJ1 or TRGJ2. TRGV5P has pseudogene status. The CDR3 spans 12 residues. CDR3 sequence reads: CAAWGTYYKKLF. CDR3 sequence (DNA): TGTGCCGCCTGGGGAACGTATTATAAGAAACTCTTT.

A remark on this clone: The TCRdb protein, from a much larger clone, departs from this DNA's translation at residue 10, likely by read error; the protein shown derives from the DNA. The V call is TRGV9, the J call TRGJ1 or TRGJ2. From germline, CDR1 is GITISATS and CDR2 ISYDGTV (reference sequence). The CDR3 is made up of 12 amino acids. The CDR3 spells CALEVNYYKELF. CDR3 DNA sequence: TGTGCCTTGGAGGTGAATTATTATAAGGAACTCTTT.